This T cell receptor (beta chain) was identified in a study of CD8 T cells in ankylosing spondylitis. The study's findings and limits: Previous work reported some of these motif variants in the synovial fluid and blood of reactive arthritis. Reports say disease-linked clones showed up significantly more in matched ankylosing spondylitis synovial fluid. Seven to nine highly homologous variants formed a TCR beta motif that appeared characteristic of ankylosing spondylitis blood.

This clonotype was counted a few times. Its target is unknown. Trimming cost V 1 base and J 7 bases, with 5 bases left between them. This CDR3 has 11 residues. Germline lookup yields CDR1 GTSNPN and CDR2 SVGIG (reference sequence). Each TCR beta library was made by quantitative 5'-RACE that incorporated molecular barcodes. TCRdb re-called the 5' RACE reads with MiXCR, one entry per CDR3 protein. Among 200,000 to 250,000 distinct CDR3 sequences listed, about 7.3% were seen once. The TCR was taken from a male donor with ankylosing spondylitis. The chain couples TRBV30 to TRBJ2-1; D call uncertain. The material sequenced was blood, either unsorted or a sorted T cell fraction (not recorded which). Here the CDR3 reads CAWSAWNEQFF. The CDR3 DNA sequence: TGTGCCTGGAGTGCTTGGAATGAGCAGTTCTTC.